The T cell receptor (beta chain) described here comes from a study of cytomegalovirus exposure and HLA in healthy donors (dated 2017 in TCRdb). As for the study more broadly: An earlier analysis of some 600 of the donors reported 276 Gb of sequence data and some 110 million unique TCR beta sequences obtained from 180 million or so T cells. An early release covering about 600 HLA-typed donors comprised 300 to 350 gigabases of sequencing data and 85 million to 100 million unique TCR sequences. Of the roughly 390 genotyped donors, 75% to 85% were placed in the genetic ancestry cluster associated with self-reported Caucasian donors. The study was designed to test whether signatures of past pathogen exposure could be identified by cataloging public T cell receptors. The study profiled the T cell repertoires of 500 to 800 subjects by immunosequencing and related them to cytomegalovirus serostatus. In addition to the first cohort of 666 subjects, a separate validation cohort of under 150 different subjects was used. To predict cytomegalovirus infection status, the study combined high-throughput TCR immunosequencing, statistical association of individual TCRs with disease status, and machine learning. In a later analysis, previously published TCR beta repertoires from 500 to 750 donors were re-analyzed and high-resolution HLA genotyping was added so that TCR occurrence patterns could be studied. Rather than using new phenotypic data, the later analysis identified candidate immune exposures from TCR beta sequences and from how often those sequences occurred across donors. To decide whether each TCR beta V gene segment behaved as functional or pseudogenic, an earlier analysis of nearly 600 of the donors relied on high-throughput TCR beta sequencing. Donor age, sex, ethnicity and CMV serostatus were collected together with the repertoire data. A later genetic analysis used genome-wide SNP genotypes for about three fifths of the 666 donors, treating that subset as a discovery cohort. All discovery cohort repertoires had been generated on a single sequencing platform. Both class I and class II loci were covered by HLA typing, at four-digit resolution. The number of donors typed differed by locus, with about 629-640 for A, B, C, DRB1 and DQB1, roughly 520 for DQA1, 606 for DPA1, and around 450 for DPB1. About five DR-DQ haplotypes were handled as single units for association and clustering because linkage in the cohort was strong. Among 300 to 450 genotyped donors of the cohort, an average of 235,054 unique TCR beta nucleotide sequences were sequenced per donor, roughly 18% of them non-productive.

About this clone itself: The clone's antigen remains unknown. Base-call qualities are not available, and no considerably larger clone is one nucleotide away.

The CDR3 runs 15 residues from the cysteine to the phenylalanine. Just the 45-base CDR3 DNA is kept, in frame starting at base 1. Deletion took 7 bases off V and 5 bases off J, with a span of 18 bases between the germline ends. CDR1 and CDR2 are drawn from the germline V gene (reference sequence): SEHNR, FQNEAQ. The library was obtained by the immunoSEQ multiplex PCR assay. For the multiplex PCR, a mixture combining 60 forward primers for TCR Vbeta segments and 13 reverse primers for TCR Jbeta segments was used. Amplification of the CDR3 region of rearranged TCR beta genes was performed with a multiplex PCR assay on genomic DNA. The Illumina HiSeq System was used to sequence the amplified TCR beta libraries as 87-base-pair reads. Regarding the original processing steps: Across the 600 to 700 repertoires, a later analysis counted tens of millions of unique TCR beta chains, 9 million to 14 million of which were shared by at least two donors. To remove PCR and sequencing errors, raw reads were error-corrected and collapsed into unique sequences using a nearest-neighbor algorithm that merged closely related sequences. To assign V, D and J gene segments, CDR3 sequences were aligned to IMGT reference sequences. For a sequence to be retained, at least a six-nucleotide match to both a V gene segment and a J gene segment was required. Rearrangements were classified as productive when the CDR3 lacked stop codons and remained in frame with V and J, and all other rearrangements were classified as non-productive. Following IMGT convention, CDR3 was defined as the stretch from the second conserved V-encoded cysteine up to the conserved J-encoded phenylalanine. In an earlier analysis of some 550 of the donors, sequences lacking an unambiguous match to a single V gene segment were excluded. An earlier analysis of about 590 of the donors classified V segments as functional when productive rearrangements were above 56.7% and as segregating when the standard deviation between donors was above 5%. A statistical classification framework was built to diagnose cytomegalovirus status from the catalog of TCR beta chain sequences. In a later analysis, V and J genes were assigned by comparing TCR nucleotide sequences against IMGT/GENE-DB human TR gene sequences. In a later analysis, CDR3 sequences and most-parsimonious VDJ recombination scenarios were assigned using the TCRdist pipeline. In a later analysis, every TCR beta chain was defined by the combination of its CDR3 amino acid sequence and its V-gene family, and reads without a unique V-gene family were dropped. As a way to deal with suspected cross-contamination and a sequencing artifact, a later analysis dropped 640 or so nucleotide sequences that were highly shared and had low generation probability. For each public chain, a later analysis derived a clonal expansion index from normalized ranks of inferred template counts within each repertoire. In a later analysis, generation probabilities were computed using a VDJ recombination model fitted to out-of-frame rearrangements, and the results were checked against IGoR. In a later analysis, hypergeometric tests were used to score TCR-TCR, TCR-HLA and TCR-CMV co-occurrence, with a repertoire-size bias correction applied to TCR pairs. To estimate false discovery rates, a later analysis permuted the HLA or CMV assignments 20 times. In a later analysis, co-occurring TCRs were grouped with DBSCAN, and TCRdist sequence similarity was added when clustering was performed within HLA-allele-positive subsets. Co-occurrence clustering excluded repertoires with fewer than 30,000 or more than 120,000 public chains, plus five with anomalous nucleotide sharing. TCRdb provides this immuneACCESS table in a form limited to in-frame rearrangements. Some clones are lacking; in checked studies, under half of them reflect an unresolved V gene, and why the rest are absent is not known. V and J calls plus clone size are reproduced from that table; the DNA served to infer D and trimming. The sample yields 100,000 to 150,000 clones; around three quarters were counted once. The leading ten clones occupy 4.2% of the sample.

General study outcomes and caveats: An association between a missense DCLRE1C variant and V-gene and J-gene trimming of TCR beta chains was found in a later genetic analysis and replicated in an independent cohort. This cohort had only TCR beta chains sequenced, and the lack of alpha or paired-chain data limited which features could be detected. Most TCR sequences were seen in very few donors, while some public TCRs were found in many individuals. In an earlier analysis of 587 of the donors, most TCR beta V segments appeared in productive rearrangements about 90% or about 30% of the time, broadly matching IMGT annotations. Because HLA typing was missing for some donors at each locus, association tests included only the typed subset. In a later analysis, HLA-associated TCR beta chains showed more clonal expansion and lower generation probabilities than non-associated chains that were equally common. When HLA alleles, especially DR and DQ, strongly co-occurred, TCR associations were difficult to assign to individual alleles. The only immune exposure information available for the cohort was CMV serostatus. According to the authors, the approach could potentially be generalized to other disease states and immunological phenotypes. In a later analysis, 16,951 TCR beta sequences were associated with specific HLA alleles at a false discovery rate of 0.05. In a later analysis, the rate of TCR association differed among HLA loci, with DRB1 alleles having the most associated TCRs and HLA-C alleles having the fewest. Compared with the roughly 700-donor mean, donors in an Asian-associated ancestry cluster had fewer N-insertions in productive TCRs, according to a later genetic analysis. According to a later analysis, parvovirus B19, influenza, CMV and Epstein-Barr virus appeared linked to several top co-occurrence clusters. The study listed 170 or so TCR beta chains as associated with cytomegalovirus. A cluster of highly shared sequence variants was judged likely to be a technical artifact of the sequencing pipeline. Roughly uniform sequencing depth across donors was assumed in presence/absence analyses, although this assumption may not hold. Linkage disequilibrium might explain the correlated functional status among segregating V segments, but an unknown experimental factor could not be ruled out. A few of the identified cytomegalovirus-associated TCR beta chains were confirmed in vitro to be specific for cytomegalovirus antigens. Because counts were too low, about 18 rarely observed V segments, including chromosome 9 orphons, were excluded from the earlier analysis of several hundred of the donors. In both the original and validation cohorts, the classifier was reported to diagnose cytomegalovirus status with high specificity and sensitivity. A further reported finding was that TCR beta sequences accurately predicted the HLA-A and HLA-B alleles for most subjects in the first cohort. Some IMGT-functional V segments, including TRBV6-2 and TRBV6-3, could not be told apart with the 87-base-pair reads, so those segments were excluded. A later analysis found that most CMV-associated TCR beta chains appeared HLA-restricted, with HLA associations seemingly driven largely by CMV exposure.

In total, 600 or so healthy bone marrow donors made up the cohort. At the time of sampling, every cohort member was nominally healthy, though immune exposures that went unrecorded were likely present. The donor was CMV seropositive and was included in the group of about 290 seropositive cohort members. Every donor gave a peripheral blood sample, and the peripheral blood mononuclear cells from that sample were used for TCR beta sequencing. Genomic DNA extraction from the blood cell samples was performed with the Qiagen DNeasy Blood Extraction Kit. This TCR came from a male donor in good health and CMV-seropositive. The chain uses TRBV7-9 and TRBJ2-1; no D gene is confidently identified. The sequencing input was PBMCs. The DNA reads TGTGCCAGCACAAATAACGATCTCCCGGACAATGAGCAGTTCTTC. Its amino acids are CASTNNDLPDNEQFF.